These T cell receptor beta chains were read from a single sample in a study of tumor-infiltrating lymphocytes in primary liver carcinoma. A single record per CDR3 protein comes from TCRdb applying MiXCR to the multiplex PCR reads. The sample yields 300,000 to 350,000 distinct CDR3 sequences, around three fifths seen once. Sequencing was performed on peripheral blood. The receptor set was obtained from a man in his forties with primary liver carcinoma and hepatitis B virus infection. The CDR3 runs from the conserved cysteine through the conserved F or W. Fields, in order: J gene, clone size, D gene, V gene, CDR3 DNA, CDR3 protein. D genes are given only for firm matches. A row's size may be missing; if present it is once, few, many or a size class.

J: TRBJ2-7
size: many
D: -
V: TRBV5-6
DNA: TGTGCCAGCAGCGGGCAGAGCTACGAGCAGTACTTC
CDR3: CASSGQSYEQYF

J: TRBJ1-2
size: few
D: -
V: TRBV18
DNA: TGTGCCAGCTCACCGGGCGCCGGCTTGGGCTATGGGACCTTC
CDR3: CASSPGAGLGYGTF

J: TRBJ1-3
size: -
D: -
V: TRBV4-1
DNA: TGCGCCAGTAGCCAAGATCTCGGAGACATCATGTATTTT
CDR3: CASSQDLGDIMYF

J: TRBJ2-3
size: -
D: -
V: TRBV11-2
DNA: TGTGCCAGCAGCGACGCGGGGAATATGCAGTATTTT
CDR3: CASSDAGNMQYF

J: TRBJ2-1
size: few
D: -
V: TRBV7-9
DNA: TGTGCCAGCAGCTTAGGTGCTAGCTTCTTTTATGAGCAGTTCTTC
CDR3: CASSLGASFFYEQFF

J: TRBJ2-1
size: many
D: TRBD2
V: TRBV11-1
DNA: TGTGCCAGCAGCCCCCAAGCGGGAGGCTTCCCCCATGAGCAGTTCTTC
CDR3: CASSPQAGGFPHEQFF

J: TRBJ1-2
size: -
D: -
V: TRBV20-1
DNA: TGCAGTGCTAGATCTAGGGCGGAGTATGACTACACCTTC
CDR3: CSARSRAEYDYTF

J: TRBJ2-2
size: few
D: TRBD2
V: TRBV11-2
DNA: TGTACCAGCAGCTTGACTAGCGGGGGGCTGTTTTTT
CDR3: CTSSLTSGGLFF

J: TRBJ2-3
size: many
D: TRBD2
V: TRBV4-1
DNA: TGCGCCAGCAGCTCTCGGACTAGCGGGTACACAGATACGCAGTATTTT
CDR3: CASSSRTSGYTDTQYF

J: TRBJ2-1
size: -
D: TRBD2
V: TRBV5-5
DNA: TGTGCCAGCAGCTTGGAAGCGGGAGCGGGGGGTGAGCAGTTCTTC
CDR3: CASSLEAGAGGEQFF

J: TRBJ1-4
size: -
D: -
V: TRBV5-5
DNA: TGTGCCAGCAGCTTTTCCAGCGCAACTAATGAAAAAGTGTTTTTT
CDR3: CASSFSSATNEKVFF

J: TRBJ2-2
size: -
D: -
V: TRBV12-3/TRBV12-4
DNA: TGTACCAGCAGTTCGCGGGACTGGCGGTTCACCGGGGAGCTGTTTTTT
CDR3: CTSSSRDWRFTGELFF

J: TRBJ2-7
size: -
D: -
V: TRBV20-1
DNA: TGCAGTGCTAGAGATGCGGTAGTGGGATTGGGCGAGCAGTACTTC
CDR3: CSARDAVVGLGEQYF

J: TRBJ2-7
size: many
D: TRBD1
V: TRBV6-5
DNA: TGTGCCAGCAGCCCAGGACAGGGCGTCGGATACGAGCAGTACTTC
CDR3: CASSPGQGVGYEQYF

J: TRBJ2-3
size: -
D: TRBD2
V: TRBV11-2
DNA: TGTGCCAGTAGCCACAATAGCGGGCTTAGCACAGATACGCAGTATTTT
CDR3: CASSHNSGLSTDTQYF

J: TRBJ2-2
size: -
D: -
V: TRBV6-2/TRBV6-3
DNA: TGTGCCAGCAGGGGGTACGGCACCTGGGAGCTGTTTTTT
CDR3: CASRGYGTWELFF

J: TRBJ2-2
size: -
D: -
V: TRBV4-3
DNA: TGCGCCAGCAGCCAAGAGCAGTGGGGCGGGGTGCTGTTTTTT
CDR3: CASSQEQWGGVLFF

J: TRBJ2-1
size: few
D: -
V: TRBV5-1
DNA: TGCGCCAGCAGCTACCAAACGCCGGACGGTCGTAATGAGCAGTTCTTC
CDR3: CASSYQTPDGRNEQFF

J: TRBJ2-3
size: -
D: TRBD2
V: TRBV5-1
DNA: TGCGCCAGCAGCTTTAATCCCAGCGGGGCTAGCGCAGATACGCAGTATTTT
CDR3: CASSFNPSGASADTQYF

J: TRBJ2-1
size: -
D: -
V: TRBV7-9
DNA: TGTGCTAGCAGCTTAGTGGAACACAATGAGCAGTTCTTC
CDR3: CASSLVEHNEQFF

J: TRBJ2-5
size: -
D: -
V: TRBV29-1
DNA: TGCAGCGGTCGGTCCGGTTACCAAGAGACCCAGTACTTC
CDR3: CSGRSGYQETQYF

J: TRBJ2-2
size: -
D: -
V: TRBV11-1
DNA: TGTGCCGGCAGTTCCAGAGGGTCGTTCACCGGGGAGCTGTTTTTT
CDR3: CAGSSRGSFTGELFF

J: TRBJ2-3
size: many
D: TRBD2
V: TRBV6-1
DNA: TGTGCCAGCAGTGTCCTTGGACTAGCGGGACAAGATACGCAGTATTTT
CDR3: CASSVLGLAGQDTQYF

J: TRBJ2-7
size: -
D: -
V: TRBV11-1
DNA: TGTACCAGCAGCTTAGCAATAGATAAACGTAGCTCCTACGAGCAGTACTTC
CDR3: CTSSLAIDKRSSYEQYF

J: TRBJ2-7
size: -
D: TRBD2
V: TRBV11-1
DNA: TGTGCCAGCAACTCCGGGGGGAATAACGGCGGGCAGTACTTC
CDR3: CASNSGGNNGGQYF

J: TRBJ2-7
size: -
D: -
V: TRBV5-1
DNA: TGCGCCAGCAGGGACCCTGCTAGCTACGAGCAGTACTTC
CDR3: CASRDPASYEQYF

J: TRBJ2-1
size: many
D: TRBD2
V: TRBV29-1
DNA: TGCAGCGGAGCCGGGACTAGTGACAATGAGCAGTTCTTC
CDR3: CSGAGTSDNEQFF

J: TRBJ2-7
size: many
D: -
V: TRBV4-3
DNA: TGCGCCAGCAGCCAGGCAGAGAACTCCTACGAGCAGTACTTC
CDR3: CASSQAENSYEQYF

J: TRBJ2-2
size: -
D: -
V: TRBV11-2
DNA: TGTGTCAGCAGCTTAGGCACGTCAGGCGGGGAGCTGTTTTTT
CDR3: CVSSLGTSGGELFF

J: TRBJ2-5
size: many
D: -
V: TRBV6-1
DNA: TGTGCCAGCAGTGTTGGGGAGACCCAGTACTTC
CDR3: CASSVGETQYF

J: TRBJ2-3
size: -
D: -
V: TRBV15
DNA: TGTGCCACCAGCAGAGTGACGACAGATACGCAGTATTTT
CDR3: CATSRVTTDTQYF

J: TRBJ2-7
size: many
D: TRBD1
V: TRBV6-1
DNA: TGTGCCAGCCAGGACAGGGGGCCCTACGAGCAGTACTTC
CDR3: CASQDRGPYEQYF

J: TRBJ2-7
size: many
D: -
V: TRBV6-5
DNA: TGTGCCAGCAGCAACTTAAGGGGCTCGGAGCAGTACTTC
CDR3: CASSNLRGSEQYF

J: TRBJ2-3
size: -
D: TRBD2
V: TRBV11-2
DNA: TGTGCCTGCATAACGGGTAGCGGGAGGGCGGCAGATACGCAGTATTTT
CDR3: CACITGSGRAADTQYF

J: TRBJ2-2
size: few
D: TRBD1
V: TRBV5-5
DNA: TGTGCCAGCAGCTTGGTACCATTAGGGACAGGGTTCACCGGGGAGCTGTTTTTT
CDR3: CASSLVPLGTGFTGELFF

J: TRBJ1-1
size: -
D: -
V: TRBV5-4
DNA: TGTGCCAGCATCCCGCCGGGACTGAACACTGAAGCTTTCTTT
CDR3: CASIPPGLNTEAFF

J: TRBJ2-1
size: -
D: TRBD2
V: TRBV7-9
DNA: TGTGTCAGCAGCGGTAGCACTCTCGCGGGAGGGCCCAAGGAGCAGTTCTTC
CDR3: CVSSGSTLAGGPKEQFF

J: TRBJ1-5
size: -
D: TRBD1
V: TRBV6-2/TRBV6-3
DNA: TGTGCCAGCAGTTACTCTTTCATTATCAGGGGGGACGGTCAGCCCCAGCATTTT
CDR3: CASSYSFIIRGDGQPQHF

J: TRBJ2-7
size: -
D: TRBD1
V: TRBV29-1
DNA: TGCAGCGTTAGTGGGTGGACAGGTGGCTACGAGCAGTACTTC
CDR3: CSVSGWTGGYEQYF

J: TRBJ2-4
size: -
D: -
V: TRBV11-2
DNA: TGTGCCAGTTTAGGGGGTCTAGCCGAAGACATTCAGTACTTC
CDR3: CASLGGLAEDIQYF